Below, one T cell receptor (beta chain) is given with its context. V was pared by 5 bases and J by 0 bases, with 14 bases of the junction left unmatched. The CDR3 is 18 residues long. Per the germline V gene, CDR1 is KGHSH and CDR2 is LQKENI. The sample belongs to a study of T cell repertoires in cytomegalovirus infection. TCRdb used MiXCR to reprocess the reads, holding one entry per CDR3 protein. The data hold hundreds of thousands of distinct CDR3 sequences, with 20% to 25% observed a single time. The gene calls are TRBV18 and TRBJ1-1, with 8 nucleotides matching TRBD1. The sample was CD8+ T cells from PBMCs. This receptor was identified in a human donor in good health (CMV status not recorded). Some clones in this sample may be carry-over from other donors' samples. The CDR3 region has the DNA TGTGCCAGCTCATCAATAGGGGGACAGGTTATTATGAACACTGAAGCTTTCTTT. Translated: CASSSIGGQVIMNTEAFF.